This T cell receptor beta chain was obtained from a study of blood T cell repertoires in COVID-19. The method was immunoSEQ multiplex PCR; TCRdb's version includes in-frame clones alone and lacks a portion of them. The table shows about 350,000 clones, with more than 70% occurring only once. Deletions cut 7 bases from V and 4 bases from J, with 13 bases between. The CDR3 sequence is 13 residues long. The rearrangement links TRBV12-3 or TRBV12-4 to TRBJ1-1, with D perhaps matching TRBD1 (6 bases). The sequence was obtained from a woman aged 60-75 years with COVID-19, enrolled during active disease. Sequenced sample: peripheral blood. CDR3 sequence: CASNSQGSTEAFF. CDR3 in DNA: TGTGCCAGCAACTCACAGGGCAGCACTGAAGCTTTCTTT.